This T cell receptor (beta chain) was recorded in a study of cytotoxic CD8 clonotypes in ibrutinib-treated CLL. Study background: The patients, around 12 relapsed/refractory and roughly 15 treatment-naive, included approximately 18 who were IGHV unmutated.

As regards this clone: Other DNA sequences of this sample code for an identical CDR3.

TCR beta libraries used approximately 1.9 micrograms of genomic DNA from cryopreserved PBMCs. Profiling relied on immunoSEQ multiplex PCR, and the TCRdb table lists in-frame clones only, not all of them. The table includes some 200,000 clones, over 65% detected once. CDR1 SGDLS and CDR2 YYNGEE come from the germline V gene. V lost 3 bases to trimming and J lost 0 bases, with 10 bases between them. There are 15 residues in the CDR3. The rearrangement joins TRBV9 to TRBJ1-5; possible D gene TRBD1, 5 bases. The TCR comes from a human donor with chronic lymphocytic leukemia. Sequences were derived from PBMCs, sampled after 12 months of ibrutinib treatment. Here the CDR3 DNA reads TGTGCCAGCAGCGGGACACCTTATAGCAATCAGCCCCAGCATTTT. Translation: CASSGTPYSNQPQHF.